This T cell receptor beta chain was obtained from a study of blood T cell repertoires in COVID-19 (TCRdb year 2020). Study-wide context: Samples from collaborators originated in the United States, Italy and Spain and spanned both the acute and convalescent phases of COVID-19. The prospective study material was composed of cDNA or gDNA derived from T cells, B-cell-depleted T cells, or PBMCs. The samples were drawn from the first 160 participants of the ongoing ImmuneRACE study and from about 1,200 subjects provided by 6 global collaborators. The dataset comprised deeply sampled blood TCRbeta repertoires from subjects exposed to, actively infected with, or recovered from COVID-19. HLA class I and class II types, where available, came from metadata supplied by the sample provider rather than from assay-based typing. Nearly every sample came with metadata listing a de-identified subject ID, COVID-19 status, age in years and sex. A freely available public database, intended as a resource for researchers studying the immune response to SARS-CoV-2, is where the repertoires were released. The research as a whole found: How much clinical and demographic metadata was included differed by source and by participant, and the metadata was provided uncurated.

To note about this clone: Its antigen is unknown. Nothing much larger sits one base from this clone, and base qualities are not available.

Enrolling through a virtual design, the prospective study's participants ranged in age from roughly 18 to 100 years and lived across 24 United States geographic areas. In the prospective study, participants were assigned to cohorts based on the clinical history participants reported in a screening survey and a study questionnaire. ImmuneRACE Cohort 3 recovered participants were defined by two consecutive negative NP/OP PCR tests, healthcare professional clearance, or symptom resolution. In the prospective study, mobile phlebotomists collected whole blood, serum and a nasopharyngeal or oropharyngeal swab from each participant. Additional blood draws and questionnaires over an approximately two-month period could optionally be provided by prospective study participants. Before DNA extraction, blood samples from the prospective study were shipped at room temperature or frozen. Trimming leaves V shorter by 4 bases and J shorter by 0 bases, with the junction holding 6 bases beyond the gene matches. The CDR3 numbers 16 residues from cysteine through phenylalanine. The CDR3 DNA has 48 bases and is translated from base 1. CDR1 and CDR2 were assigned from the germline V gene as SGHRS and YFSETQ.

The immunoSEQ Assay, a bias-controlled multiplex PCR, was used to amplify TCRbeta CDR3 regions from genomic DNA. In the authors' own workflow: Nucleated cell counts per sample were estimated from amplification of reference gene primers within the assay. To quantify the absolute abundance of each unique TCRbeta CDR3 rearrangement, sequence reads were collapsed and filtered. For each sample, productive Simpson clonality was calculated as the square root of Simpson's diversity index across productive rearrangements. The source is immuneACCESS, and TCRdb retained only in-frame sequences with V and J called. Part of the clones is not carried over; for the studies checked, unresolved V genes explain less than half of this, and the remainder is unexplained. The D gene and trimming were derived from the DNA, and the V and J assignments and clone size from that table. The sample table records approximately 280,000 clones; around 84% of these occur just once. The ten biggest clones cover 2.5% of the sample.

The sequenced sample consisted of PBMCs or T cells enriched from blood (not recorded which). The receptor comes from a woman in her forties or fifties who had recovered from COVID-19. The rearrangement joined TRBV5-1 to TRBJ2-2; the central 7 bases match TRBD2. The CDR3 loop reads CASSRQRGTNTGELFF. Here is the DNA: TGCGCCAGCAGCAGACAGCGGGGAACGAACACCGGGGAGCTGTTTTTT.